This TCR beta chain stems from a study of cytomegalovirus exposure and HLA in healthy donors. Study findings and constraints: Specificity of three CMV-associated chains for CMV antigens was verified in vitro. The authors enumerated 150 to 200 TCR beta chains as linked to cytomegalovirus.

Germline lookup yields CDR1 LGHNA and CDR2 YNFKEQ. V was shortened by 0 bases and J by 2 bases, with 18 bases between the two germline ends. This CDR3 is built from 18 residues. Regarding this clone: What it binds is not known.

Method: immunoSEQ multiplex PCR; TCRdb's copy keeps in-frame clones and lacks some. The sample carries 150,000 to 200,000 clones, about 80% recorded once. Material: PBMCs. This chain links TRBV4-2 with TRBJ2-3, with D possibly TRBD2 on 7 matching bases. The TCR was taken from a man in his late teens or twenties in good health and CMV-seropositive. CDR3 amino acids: CASSQEARGRADTDTQYF. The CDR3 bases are TGTGCCAGCAGCCAAGAGGCGAGGGGGAGGGCCGACACAGATACGCAGTATTTT.